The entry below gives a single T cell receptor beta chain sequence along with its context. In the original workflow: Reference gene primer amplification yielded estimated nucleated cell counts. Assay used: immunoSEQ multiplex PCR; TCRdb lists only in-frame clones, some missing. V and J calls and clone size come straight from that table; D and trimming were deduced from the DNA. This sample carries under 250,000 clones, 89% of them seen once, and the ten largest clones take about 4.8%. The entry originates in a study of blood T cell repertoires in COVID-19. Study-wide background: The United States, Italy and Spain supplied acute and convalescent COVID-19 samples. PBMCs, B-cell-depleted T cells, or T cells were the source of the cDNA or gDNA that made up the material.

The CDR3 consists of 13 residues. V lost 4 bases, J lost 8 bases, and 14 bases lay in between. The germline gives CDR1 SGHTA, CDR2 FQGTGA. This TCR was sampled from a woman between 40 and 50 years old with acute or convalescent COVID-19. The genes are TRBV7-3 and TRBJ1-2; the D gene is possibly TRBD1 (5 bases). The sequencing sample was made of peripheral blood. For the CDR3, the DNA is TGTGCCAGCAGCTCCGGTAGGGGTGGAGGCTACACCTTC. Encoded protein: CASSSGRGGGYTF.